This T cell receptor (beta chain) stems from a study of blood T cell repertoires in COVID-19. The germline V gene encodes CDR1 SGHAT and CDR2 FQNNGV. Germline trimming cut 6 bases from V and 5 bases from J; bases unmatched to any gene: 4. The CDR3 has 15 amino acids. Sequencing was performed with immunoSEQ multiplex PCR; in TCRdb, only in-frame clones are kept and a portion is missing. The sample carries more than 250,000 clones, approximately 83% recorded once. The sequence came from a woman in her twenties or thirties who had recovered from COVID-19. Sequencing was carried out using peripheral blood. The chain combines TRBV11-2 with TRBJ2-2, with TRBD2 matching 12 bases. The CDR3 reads CASRPGTSGTGELFF. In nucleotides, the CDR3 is TGTGCCAGCAGGCCCGGGACTAGCGGGACCGGGGAGCTGTTTTTT.